What follows are 19 T cell receptor beta chains derived from one specimen sequenced in a study of cytomegalovirus exposure and HLA in healthy donors. The study ran its PCR with 60 Vbeta and 13 Jbeta primers. The table came from immunoSEQ multiplex PCR; TCRdb's copy has only in-frame clones and leaves some out. Counted here are approximately 79,000 clones, roughly 80% occurring once; the ten biggest clones make up roughly 22%. The sample comprised PBMCs. These receptor sequences come from a woman in her thirties or forties in good health and CMV-seropositive.

The chain has TRBV10-3 and TRBJ1-6; the D gene is possibly TRBD1 (6 bases). The CDR3 extends over 18 amino acids. The V end lost 0 bases, the J end lost 7 bases, and 19 bases lay between the germline ends. From germline, CDR1 is ENHRY and CDR2 SYGVKD. CDR3 region: CAISESNVMGARNSPLHF. CDR3 DNA: TGTGCCATCAGTGAGTCGAACGTTATGGGGGCGAGGAATTCACCCCTCCACTTT.

The genes are TRBV27 and TRBJ1-1, with D perhaps matching TRBD1 (5 bases). V shed 6 bases and J shed 1 base, with 18 bases lying between them. The CDR3 loop spans 16 amino acids. Germline V gives CDR1 MNHEY, CDR2 SMNVEV (reference sequence). CDR3: CASSPLRLRGNTEAFF. CDR3 DNA: TGTGCCAGCAGCCCCCTGAGGTTAAGGGGGAACACTGAAGCTTTCTTT.

This clone was seen a few times. V and J are TRBV19 and TRBJ1-5, with TRBD1 matching 9 bases. Germline values: CDR1 LNHDA, CDR2 SQIVND (reference sequence). V shed 6 bases and J 6 bases; nucleotides not matched to a gene: 6. The CDR3 sequence is 14 residues long. For the CDR3, the DNA is TGTGCCAGTAGAGAGACAGGGGGGGGTCAGCCCCAGCATTTT. It codes for CASRETGGGQPQHF.

The rearrangement uses TRBV18 and TRBJ1-3; 8 bases match TRBD1. Trimming at V came to 2 bases and at J to 0 bases, leaving 6 bases not matched to a gene. There are 17 residues in the CDR3. CDR1 and CDR2 from the germline V gene are KGHSH and LQKENI. CDR3 sequence: CASSPTTGAISGNTIYF. In DNA, the CDR3 is TGTGCCAGCTCACCAACGACAGGGGCCATCTCTGGAAACACCATATATTTT.

The gene calls are TRBV5-6 and TRBJ2-7, with 7 bases fitting TRBD2. The CDR3 is 13 amino acids. The germline CDR1 and CDR2 sequences are SGHDT and YYEEEE. The V gene end was trimmed by 6 bases and the J gene end by 4 bases; junction bases not matched to a gene: 7. The CDR3 bases are TGTGCCAGCAACCGGGGGGATGGATACGAGCAGTACTTC. Translation: CASNRGDGYEQYF.

This clone was seen a few times. This chain links TRBV25-1 with TRBJ2-5; 9 nucleotides match TRBD2. CDR3 length equals 16 residues. Germline-derived CDR1 and CDR2 are MGHDK and SYGVNS. This chain's CDR3 is CASQLGGLAYQETQYF. The CDR3 DNA follows: TGTGCTAGCCAATTAGGAGGACTAGCGTATCAAGAGACCCAGTACTTC.

The J gene is TRBJ1-1, the V gene TRBV7-9, with no clear D. The CDR3 is 13 amino acids. V shed 6 bases and J shed 1 base, with 9 bases lying between them. Germline lookup yields CDR1 SEHNR and CDR2 FQNEAQ (reference sequence). Written as DNA, the CDR3 is TGTGCCAGCAGTTACACAGCGAACACTGAAGCTTTCTTT. The encoded protein is CASSYTANTEAFF.

The chain couples TRBV19 to TRBJ2-2, with D hard to call. The V gene lost 1 base and the J gene lost 6 bases, with 9 bases spanning the gap. The germline CDR1 and CDR2 sequences are LNHDA and SQIVND (reference sequence). The CDR3 is made up of 14 amino acids. In DNA, the CDR3 is TGTGCCAGTAGTATAGCCCTGTTCGCCGGGGAGCTGTTTTTT. It yields the protein CASSIALFAGELFF.

Here the CDR3 DNA reads TGCAGCGTTGTCCCACGCATAACGGGACAGGTGCCCGTGAACACTGAAGCTTTCTTT. Amino acids: CSVVPRITGQVPVNTEAFF. The genes are TRBV29-1 and TRBJ1-1; TRBD1 aligns across 8 bases. From germline, CDR1 is SQVTM and CDR2 ANQGSEA. The junction had 19 bases not matched to a gene; V was cut back by 4 bases and J by 0 bases. The CDR3 runs 19 residues. The full variable domain, its missing parts supplied by reference TRBV29-1 and TRBJ1-1, is SAVISQKPSRDICQRGTSLTIQCQVDSQVTMMFWYRQQPGQSLTLIATANQGSEATYESGFVIDKFPISRPNLTFSTLTVSNMSPEDSSIYLCSVVPRITGQVPVNTEAFFGQGTRLTVV.

Worth noting for this clone: Other DNA variants within this sample encode the same CDR3. The chain links TRBV5-6 to TRBJ2-3; D is perhaps TRBD2 (5 bases). The germline V and J ends were trimmed by 4 bases and 1 base, with 10 bases remaining between them. Germline-derived CDR1 and CDR2 are SGHDT and YYEEEE. CDR3 length: 14 amino acids. This CDR3 reads CASSLRGGTDTQYF. As DNA, the CDR3 is TGTGCCAGCAGCCTCCGGGGAGGCACAGATACGCAGTATTTT.

The chain combines TRBV9 with TRBJ1-3, with 7 bases fitting TRBD1. The CDR3 consists of 17 residues. The V segment lost 4 bases and the J segment 2 bases; nucleotides outside the gene matches: 12. CDR1 is SGDLS and CDR2 is YYNGEE in the germline V gene. CDR3 sequence reads: CASSSRTGKAPGNTIYF. The CDR3 nucleotides are TGTGCCAGCAGCTCAAGGACAGGAAAAGCCCCTGGAAACACCATATATTTT.

This chain uses TRBV19 with TRBJ1-4; 8 bases fit TRBD1. J was trimmed by 7 bases and V by 3 bases; bases with no gene match: 7. This CDR3 has 15 amino acids. CDR1 and CDR2 (germline): LNHDA, SQIVND (reference sequence). The CDR3 DNA reads as TGTGCCAGTAGTATCTCGGGACAGGTTGGTGAAAAACTGTTTTTT. Its protein product is CASSISGQVGEKLFF.

This clone has only a few counts. This chain links TRBV7-2 with TRBJ1-2, with unresolved D. V lost 5 bases and J lost 0, with 16 bases in between. The CDR3 consists of 16 residues. Germline V gene sequence: CDR1 SGHTA, CDR2 FQGNSA. CDR3 nucleotides: TGTGCCAGCAGCGACACTGGCCCTCCTTCTAACTATGGCTACACCTTC. Its translation is CASSDTGPPSNYGYTF.

The chain has TRBV2 and TRBJ1-1; possibly TRBD1 for D (5 bases). The V and J ends lost 4 bases and 5 bases respectively, with 11 bases between them. The CDR3 is 13 amino acids. The germline V gene encodes CDR1 SNHLY and CDR2 FYNNEI. The CDR3 nucleotides are TGTGCCAGCAGTGTGGAGGGGTCGACTGAAGCTTTCTTT. Its translation: CASSVEGSTEAFF.

This rearrangement joins TRBV5-6 to TRBJ2-1; no clear D gene. The CDR3 covers 17 residues. Germline loops: CDR1 SGHDT, CDR2 YYEEEE. V lost 4 bases and J lost 0, with 17 bases in between. CDR3 protein: CASSQSQTAISYNEQFF. CDR3 nucleotide sequence: TGTGCCAGCAGCCAATCGCAGACTGCGATCTCCTACAATGAGCAGTTCTTC.

As DNA, the CDR3 is TGTGCCAGCAGCTTGCTCGGACTAGCGGGAGAGGTCTCTACGAATGAGCAGTTCTTC. Amino acid sequence: CASSLLGLAGEVSTNEQFF. The rearrangement joins TRBV5-8 to TRBJ2-1; 13 bases line up with TRBD2. The junction had 14 bases not matched to a gene; V was cut back by 1 base and J by 7 bases. CDR1 and CDR2 from the germline V gene are SGHTS and YDEGEE. The length of the CDR3 is 19 residues.

This chain uses TRBV2 with TRBJ2-1; D is possibly TRBD1 (5 bases). Trimming removed 6 bases at V and 8 bases at J, with 8 bases between. Germline CDR1 SNHLY, CDR2 FYNNEI. The CDR3 covers 11 residues. The CDR3 region has the DNA TGTGCCAGCAGCCAGGGCTATGAGCAGTTCTTC. It encodes CASSQGYEQFF.

This clone appeared a few times. The genes are TRBV9 and TRBJ2-3, with 7 bases aligning to TRBD2. J gave up 6 bases and V 4 bases, and 11 bases lay outside the gene matches. Germline loops: CDR1 SGDLS, CDR2 YYNGEE. CDR3 size: 15 residues. The CDR3 protein is CASSFSGSFGDTQYF. CDR3 DNA sequence: TGTGCCAGCAGCTTTAGCGGGTCCTTTGGGGATACGCAGTATTTT.

In its sample, this clone was seen a few times. The chain uses TRBV7-3 and TRBJ2-2; the match to TRBD1 covers 7 bases. In germline, CDR1 is SGHTA, CDR2 FQGTGA. V lost 0 bases, J lost 6 bases, and 1 base stayed unmatched. The CDR3 covers 14 residues. Here the CDR3 DNA reads TGTGCCAGCAGCTTAACTCAGGGGGCCGGGGAGCTGTTTTTT. This sequence encodes CASSLTQGAGELFF. Drawing the rest from reference TRBV7-3 and TRBJ2-2, the complete variable domain is GAGVSQTPSNKVTEKGKYVELRCDPISGHTALYWYRQSLGQGPEFLIYFQGTGAADDSGLPNDRFFAVRPEGSVSTLKIQRTERGDSAVYLCASSLTQGAGELFFGEGSRLTVL.